These T cell receptor beta chains were read from a single sample in a study of human thymus T cells. Sequencing was performed with immunoSEQ multiplex PCR; in TCRdb, only in-frame clones are kept and a portion is missing. The profile covers 45,000 to 50,000 clones, with 95% appearing a single time and under 0.2% taken by the ten largest. Sequenced: blood. The origin of the receptors is a girl in the first two years of life with a congenital heart defect but otherwise immunologically healthy. CDR3s include the opening cysteine and the closing phenylalanine or tryptophan. Each record gives: clone size, D gene, J gene, V gene, CDR3 length, CDR3 DNA, CDR3 protein. The D gene is left open where the match is weak. Size values are once, few and many counts, or a class for expanded clones, and some rows have none.

- | - | TRBJ2-3 | TRBV28 | 12 | TGTGCCAGCAGTTCAGGTTTGACTAGTTCGACTTTT | CASSSGLTSSTF
- | TRBD2 | TRBJ2-7 | TRBV6-5 | 16 | TGTGCCAGCAGTTACTCGAATGCAGCGGGAGGGCCCTCGCAGTACTTC | CASSYSNAAGGPSQYF
- | - | TRBJ2-7 | TRBV5-1 | 14 | TGCGCCAGCAGCTTGAGTTGGGGCGGCTACGAGCAGTACTTC | CASSLSWGGYEQYF
- | - | TRBJ1-2 | TRBV6-1 | 12 | TGTGCCAGCACCGCCTCTAACTATGGCTACACCTTC | CASTASNYGYTF
- | TRBD1 | TRBJ2-2 | TRBV5-4 | 14 | TGTGCCAGCAGTGGGACAGGGGGCACCGGGGAGCTGTTTTTT | CASSGTGGTGELFF
- | - | TRBJ2-1 | TRBV6-6 | 12 | TGTGCCAGCAGTTACGGGACGGGTGAGCAGTTCTTC | CASSYGTGEQFF
- | TRBD2 | TRBJ2-1 | TRBV15 | 15 | TGTGCCACCGCGACCGGACTAGCGGGCTTCAATGAGCAGTTCTTC | CATATGLAGFNEQFF
- | - | TRBJ2-5 | TRBV19 | 13 | TGTGCCAGTAGCTCAAAACAAGTGGGAACCCAGTACTTC | CASSSKQVGTQYF
once | - | TRBJ2-1 | TRBV18 | 14 | TGTGCCAGCTCACAGGCGGGTACAAGCAATGAGCAGTTCTTC | CASSQAGTSNEQFF
- | - | TRBJ1-3 | TRBV5-6 | 14 | TGTGCCAGCAGCTTGGACTTCTCTGGAAACACCATATATTTT | CASSLDFSGNTIYF
- | - | TRBJ1-3 | TRBV12-5 | 14 | TGTGCTAGTGGTTTGTGGACCTCTGGAAACACCATATATTTT | CASGLWTSGNTIYF
- | - | TRBJ2-7 | TRBV7-9 | 12 | TGTGCCAGCAGCCAAGGGACCTACGAGCAGTACTTC | CASSQGTYEQYF
- | - | TRBJ2-3 | TRBV20-1 | 10 | TGCAGTGCTATGAGAGATACGCAGTATTTT | CSAMRDTQYF
- | - | TRBJ2-7 | TRBV15 | 16 | TGTGCCACCAGCAGAGACGTTGTAGGGAACTCCTACGAGCAGTACTTC | CATSRDVVGNSYEQYF
- | - | TRBJ2-5 | TRBV10-3 | 11 | TGTGCCATCCTAGCCCCAGAGACCCAGTACTTC | CAILAPETQYF
- | - | TRBJ2-7 | TRBV6-4 | 19 | TGTGCCAGCAGTGACTTGTTGCGGATCTCTCGGATCACCTTCTACGAGCAGTACTTC | CASSDLLRISRITFYEQYF
- | TRBD2 | TRBJ2-1 | TRBV6-5 | 14 | TGTGCCAGCAGGGGGACTAGTCTCTACAATGAGCAGTTCTTC | CASRGTSLYNEQFF
- | TRBD1 | TRBJ2-1 | TRBV2 | 13 | TGTGCCAGCTTCCGGGACAGCTACAATGAGCAGTTCTTC | CASFRDSYNEQFF
- | TRBD1 | TRBJ1-2 | TRBV5-1 | 16 | TGCGCCAGCAGTTTTTCATTAAACCGGGACAGGCATGGCTACACCTTC | CASSFSLNRDRHGYTF
- | - | TRBJ2-3 | TRBV4-3 | 12 | TGCGCCAGCAGCCGAGACACAGATACGCAGTATTTT | CASSRDTDTQYF
- | TRBD2 | TRBJ2-7 | TRBV10-2 | 17 | TGCGCCAGCAGCCCGGCGCTGATGCTAGCGGGAAGGAACGAGCAGTACTTC | CASSPALMLAGRNEQYF
- | TRBD1 | TRBJ1-2 | TRBV19 | 14 | TGTGCCAGTAGTATCCCGACAGGGAACTATGGCTACACCTTC | CASSIPTGNYGYTF